This is a list of T cell receptor beta chains from one sample in a study of identical twins. MiXCR, applied by TCRdb to the 5' RACE reads, yields one record per CDR3 protein. In the table there are 350,000 or so distinct CDR3 sequences, approximately 10% of which are singletons. Sequencing was performed on naive T cells sorted from blood. These TCRs come from a woman aged 45-65 years in good health. Both conserved end residues are part of each CDR3. A D gene is named only where the DNA matches it firmly. The size field is filled for only some rows; it gives once, few, many or a size class.

d_call clone_size j_call v_call cdr3_aa cdr3_nt
. . TRBJ1-5 TRBV12-3/TRBV12-4 CASSRSKDQPQHF TGTGCCAGCAGTCGGTCGAAGGATCAGCCCCAGCATTTT
. . TRBJ1-5 TRBV24-1 CATSDPGGTGNQPQHF TGTGCCACCAGTGACCCTGGGGGAACGGGCAATCAGCCCCAGCATTTT
. . TRBJ2-1 TRBV23-1 CASSCWGQGQSSYNEQFF TGCGCCAGCAGTTGCTGGGGTCAGGGGCAGAGCTCCTACAATGAGCAGTTCTTC
TRBD2 few TRBJ2-7 TRBV20-1 CSARILAGGNYEQYF TGCAGTGCTAGGATTCTAGCGGGAGGTAACTACGAGCAGTACTTC
. few TRBJ2-1 TRBV29-1 CSVGGVYNEQFF TGCAGCGTGGGGGGAGTCTACAATGAGCAGTTCTTC
. . TRBJ1-2 TRBV7-9 CASSFLGAGLGYTF TGTGCCAGCAGCTTTCTCGGGGCAGGGTTAGGCTACACCTTC
TRBD2 many TRBJ2-5 TRBV2 CASSEEHGRGETQYF TGTGCCAGCAGTGAAGAGCACGGGAGGGGAGAGACCCAGTACTTC
TRBD2 many TRBJ2-1 TRBV10-3 CAISRTSGMDEQFF TGTGCCATCAGTAGGACTAGCGGGATGGATGAGCAGTTCTTC
. many TRBJ1-5 TRBV19 CASRAGYRPQHF TGTGCCAGTAGGGCGGGCTATCGGCCCCAGCATTTT
TRBD1 many TRBJ1-1 TRBV27 CASSHRQGKAFF TGTGCCAGCAGTCACAGACAGGGGAAAGCTTTCTTT
. many TRBJ1-1 TRBV7-8 CASSETLNTEAFF TGTGCCAGCAGCGAGACACTGAACACTGAAGCTTTCTTT
TRBD2 few TRBJ2-7 TRBV27 CASSFPPSSGSWSHEQYF TGTGCCAGCAGTTTCCCCCCTTCTAGCGGGAGCTGGTCCCACGAGCAGTACTTC
. . TRBJ1-1 TRBV11-2 CASKALGNTEAFF TGTGCCAGCAAGGCTCTAGGGAACACTGAAGCTTTCTTT
TRBD2 few TRBJ2-5 TRBV7-8 CASSLGGREETQYF TGTGCCAGCAGCTTAGGCGGGAGGGAAGAGACCCAGTACTTC
. . TRBJ2-2 TRBV7-6 CASSLAGTAGELFF TGTGCCAGCAGCTTAGCGGGAACGGCCGGGGAGCTGTTTTTT
. . TRBJ1-4 TRBV20-1 CSARDLGGGGEKLFF TGCAGTGCTAGAGATCTGGGAGGTGGCGGAGAAAAACTGTTTTTT
. . TRBJ2-4 TRBV5-1 CACNVQYF TGCGCCTGTAACGTTCAGTACTTC
. . TRBJ2-1 TRBV25-1 CASSGPDSYNEQFF TGTGCCAGCAGTGGGCCAGACTCCTACAATGAGCAGTTCTTC
TRBD2 . TRBJ2-5 TRBV11-2 CASSIYDRLAGETQYF TGTGCCAGCAGCATTTACGACCGACTAGCGGGAGAGACCCAGTACTTC
. many TRBJ2-1 TRBV5-1 CASSSSTRGTFYEQFF TGCGCCAGCAGCTCTTCGACCAGAGGTACTTTCTATGAGCAGTTCTTC
. few TRBJ2-5 TRBV6-1 CASSERPRGPQETQYF TGTGCCAGCAGTGAACGCCCTAGGGGACCCCAAGAGACCCAGTACTTC
. many TRBJ1-2 TRBV5-1 CASSYHRDGYGYTF TGCGCCAGCAGCTACCACAGGGATGGATATGGCTACACCTTC
TRBD2 . TRBJ2-5 TRBV7-2 CASSLGTASGQETQYF TGTGCCAGCAGCTTAGGGACTGCTAGCGGGCAAGAGACCCAGTACTTC
. few TRBJ2-1 TRBV12-3/TRBV12-4 CASSFQRGHEQFF TGTGCCAGCAGTTTCCAACGCGGACATGAGCAGTTCTTC
. . TRBJ2-7 TRBV6-5 CASARTPYEQYF TGTGCCAGCGCCCGGACACCTTACGAGCAGTACTTC
TRBD1 few TRBJ2-7 TRBV10-3 CAISEPPGQASYEQYF TGTGCCATCAGTGAGCCACCGGGACAGGCGTCCTACGAGCAGTACTTC
TRBD1 few TRBJ2-1 TRBV2 CASRSTGTGSEQFF TGTGCCAGCCGGTCCACCGGGACAGGGAGTGAGCAGTTCTTC
. few TRBJ2-7 TRBV20-1 CSATQIGNPYEQYF TGCAGTGCTACTCAAATCGGAAATCCCTACGAGCAGTACTTC